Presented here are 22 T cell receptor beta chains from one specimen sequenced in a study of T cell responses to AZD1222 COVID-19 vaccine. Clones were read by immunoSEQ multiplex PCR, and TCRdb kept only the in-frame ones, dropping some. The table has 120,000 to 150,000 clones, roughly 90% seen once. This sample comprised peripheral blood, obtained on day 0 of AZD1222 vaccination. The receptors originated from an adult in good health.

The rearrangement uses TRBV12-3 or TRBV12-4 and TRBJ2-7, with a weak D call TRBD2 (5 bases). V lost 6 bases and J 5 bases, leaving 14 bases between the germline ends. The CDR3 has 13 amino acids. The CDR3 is CASRQTSLNEQYF. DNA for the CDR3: TGTGCCAGCAGACAAACTAGTCTGAACGAGCAGTACTTC.

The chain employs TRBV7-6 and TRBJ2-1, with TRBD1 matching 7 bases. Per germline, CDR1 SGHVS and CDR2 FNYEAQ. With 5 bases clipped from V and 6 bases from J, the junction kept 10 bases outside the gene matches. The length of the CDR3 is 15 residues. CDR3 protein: CASSISRGPGNEQFF. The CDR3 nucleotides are TGTGCCAGCAGCATCTCGAGGGGGCCGGGCAATGAGCAGTTCTTC.

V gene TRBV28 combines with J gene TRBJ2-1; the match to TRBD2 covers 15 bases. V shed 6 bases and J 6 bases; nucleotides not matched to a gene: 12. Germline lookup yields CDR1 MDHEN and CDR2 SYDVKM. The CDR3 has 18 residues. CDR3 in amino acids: CASSPRTSGRARGNEQFF. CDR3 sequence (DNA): TGTGCCAGCAGCCCTCGGACTAGCGGGAGGGCCAGGGGCAATGAGCAGTTCTTC.

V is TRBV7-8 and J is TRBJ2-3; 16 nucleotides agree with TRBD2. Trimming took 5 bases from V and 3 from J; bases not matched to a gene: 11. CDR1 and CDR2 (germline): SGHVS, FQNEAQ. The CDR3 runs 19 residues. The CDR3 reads CASSRGLAGGAATTDTQYF. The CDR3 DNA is TGTGCCAGCAGCCGGGGACTAGCGGGGGGGGCCGCGACGACAGATACGCAGTATTTT. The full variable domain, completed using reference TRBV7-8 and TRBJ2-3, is GAGVSQSPRYKVAKRGQDVALRCDPISGHVSLFWYQQALGQGPEFLTYFQNEAQLDKSGLPSDRFFAERPEGSVSTLKIQRTQQEDSAVYLCASSRGLAGGAATTDTQYFGPGTRLTVL.

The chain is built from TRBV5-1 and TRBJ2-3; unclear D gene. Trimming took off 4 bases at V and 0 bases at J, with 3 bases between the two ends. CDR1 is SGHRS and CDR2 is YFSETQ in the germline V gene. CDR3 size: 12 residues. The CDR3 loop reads CASSRSTDTQYF. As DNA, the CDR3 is TGCGCCAGCAGCCGAAGCACAGATACGCAGTATTTT. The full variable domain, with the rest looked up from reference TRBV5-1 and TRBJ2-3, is KAGVTQTPRYLIKTRGQQVTLSCSPISGHRSVSWYQQTPGQGLQFLFEYFSETQRNKGNFPGRFSGRQFSNSRSEMNVSTLELGDSALYLCASSRSTDTQYFGPGTRLTVL.

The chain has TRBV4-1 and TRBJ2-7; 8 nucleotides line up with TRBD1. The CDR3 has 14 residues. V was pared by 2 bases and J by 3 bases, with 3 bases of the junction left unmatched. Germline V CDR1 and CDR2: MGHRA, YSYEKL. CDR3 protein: CASSQTQGDYEQYF. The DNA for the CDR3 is TGCGCCAGCAGCCAAACACAGGGGGACTACGAGCAGTACTTC.

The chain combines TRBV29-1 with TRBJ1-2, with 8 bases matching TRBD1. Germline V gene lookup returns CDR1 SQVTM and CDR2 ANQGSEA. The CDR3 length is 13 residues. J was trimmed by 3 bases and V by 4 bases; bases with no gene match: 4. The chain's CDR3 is CSVAGQGDYGYTF. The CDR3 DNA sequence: TGCAGCGTTGCCGGACAGGGCGACTATGGCTACACCTTC.

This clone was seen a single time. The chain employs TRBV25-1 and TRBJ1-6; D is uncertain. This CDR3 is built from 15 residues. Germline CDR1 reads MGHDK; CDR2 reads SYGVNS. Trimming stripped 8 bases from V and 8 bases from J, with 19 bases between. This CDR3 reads CASSTFTIGDSPLHF. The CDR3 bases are TGTGCCAGCTCGACGTTTACAATAGGTGATTCACCCCTCCACTTT.

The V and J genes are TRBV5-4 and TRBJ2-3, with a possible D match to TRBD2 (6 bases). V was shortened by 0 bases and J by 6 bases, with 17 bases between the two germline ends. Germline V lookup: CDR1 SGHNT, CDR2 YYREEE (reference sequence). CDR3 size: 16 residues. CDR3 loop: CASSLVGGGLTDTQYF. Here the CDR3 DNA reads TGTGCCAGCAGCTTGGTTGGGGGAGGTCTTACTGATACGCAGTATTTT.

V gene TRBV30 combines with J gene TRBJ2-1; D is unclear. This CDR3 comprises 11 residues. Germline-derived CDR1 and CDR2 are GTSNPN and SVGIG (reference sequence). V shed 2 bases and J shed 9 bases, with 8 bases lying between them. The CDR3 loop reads CAWSKMVEQFF. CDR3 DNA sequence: TGTGCCTGGAGTAAGATGGTTGAGCAGTTCTTC.

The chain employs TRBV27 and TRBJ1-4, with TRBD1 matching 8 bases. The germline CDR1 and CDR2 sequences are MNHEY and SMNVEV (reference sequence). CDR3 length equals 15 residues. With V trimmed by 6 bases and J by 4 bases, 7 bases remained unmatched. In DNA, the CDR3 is TGTGCCAGCAGGCCACAGGGGGGATATAATGAAAAACTGTTTTTT. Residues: CASRPQGGYNEKLFF.

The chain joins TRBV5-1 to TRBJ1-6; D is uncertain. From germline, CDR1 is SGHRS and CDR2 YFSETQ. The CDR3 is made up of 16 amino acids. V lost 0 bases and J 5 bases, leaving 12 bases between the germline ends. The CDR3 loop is CASSLVLSGDNSPLHF. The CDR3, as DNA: TGCGCCAGCAGCTTGGTTTTGTCAGGAGATAATTCACCCCTCCACTTT.

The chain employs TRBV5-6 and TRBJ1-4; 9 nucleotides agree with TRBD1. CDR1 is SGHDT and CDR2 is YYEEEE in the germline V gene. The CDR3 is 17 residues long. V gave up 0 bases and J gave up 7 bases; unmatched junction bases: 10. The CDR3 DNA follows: TGTGCCAGCAGCTTGGCCTACGGCGGGACAGGGATTGAAAAACTGTTTTTT. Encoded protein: CASSLAYGGTGIEKLFF.

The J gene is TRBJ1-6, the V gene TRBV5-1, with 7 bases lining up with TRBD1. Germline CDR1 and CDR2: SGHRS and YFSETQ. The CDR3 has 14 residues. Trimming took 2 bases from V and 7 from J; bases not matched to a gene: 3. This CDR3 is CASSFKQGNSPLHF. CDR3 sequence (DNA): TGCGCCAGCAGCTTTAAACAGGGGAATTCACCCCTCCACTTT.

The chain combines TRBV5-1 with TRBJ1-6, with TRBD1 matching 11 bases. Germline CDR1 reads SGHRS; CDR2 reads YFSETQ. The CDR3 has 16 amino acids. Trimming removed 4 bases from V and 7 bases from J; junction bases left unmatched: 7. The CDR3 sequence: CASSEGTGGSNSPLHF. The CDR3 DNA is TGCGCCAGCAGCGAAGGGACAGGGGGGTCAAATTCACCCCTCCACTTT.

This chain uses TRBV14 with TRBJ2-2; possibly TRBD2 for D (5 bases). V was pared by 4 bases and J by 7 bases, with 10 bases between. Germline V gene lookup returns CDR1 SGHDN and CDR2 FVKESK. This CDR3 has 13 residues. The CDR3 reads CASSLTRGGELFF. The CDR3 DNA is TGTGCCAGCAGCCTAACCCGGGGCGGGGAGCTGTTTTTT.

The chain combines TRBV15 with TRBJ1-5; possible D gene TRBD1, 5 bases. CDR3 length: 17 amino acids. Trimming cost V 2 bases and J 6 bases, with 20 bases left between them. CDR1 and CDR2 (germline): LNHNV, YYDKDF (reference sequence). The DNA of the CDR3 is TGTGCCACCAGCAGATTTTTTGCGGGGGGGACGGGTCAGCCCCAGCATTTT. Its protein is CATSRFFAGGTGQPQHF.

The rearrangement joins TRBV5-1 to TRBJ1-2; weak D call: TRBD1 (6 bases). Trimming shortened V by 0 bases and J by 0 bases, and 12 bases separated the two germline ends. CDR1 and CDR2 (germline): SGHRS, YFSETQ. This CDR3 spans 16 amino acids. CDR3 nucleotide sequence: TGCGCCAGCAGCTTGGGAGACAGGCTCTCTAACTATGGCTACACCTTC. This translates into CASSLGDRLSNYGYTF.

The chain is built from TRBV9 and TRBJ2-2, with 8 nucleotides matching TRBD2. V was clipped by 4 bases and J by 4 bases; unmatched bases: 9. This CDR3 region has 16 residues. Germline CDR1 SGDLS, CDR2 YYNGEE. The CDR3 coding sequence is TGTGCCAGCAGCTTGTCTCCGGGGGGGCGCACCGGGGAGCTGTTTTTT. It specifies CASSLSPGGRTGELFF.

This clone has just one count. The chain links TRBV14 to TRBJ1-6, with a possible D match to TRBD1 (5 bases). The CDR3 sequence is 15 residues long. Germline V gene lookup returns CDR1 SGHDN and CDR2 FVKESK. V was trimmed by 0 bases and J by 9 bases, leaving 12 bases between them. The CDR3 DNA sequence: TGTGCCAGCAGCCAAGAAAATCCAGGGCGTTCACCCCTCCACTTT. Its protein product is CASSQENPGRSPLHF.

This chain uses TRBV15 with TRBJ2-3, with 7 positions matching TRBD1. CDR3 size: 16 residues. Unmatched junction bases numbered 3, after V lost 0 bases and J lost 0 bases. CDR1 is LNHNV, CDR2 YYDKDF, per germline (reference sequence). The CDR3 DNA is TGTGCCACCAGCAGAGATCAGACAGGGAGCACAGATACGCAGTATTTT. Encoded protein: CATSRDQTGSTDTQYF.

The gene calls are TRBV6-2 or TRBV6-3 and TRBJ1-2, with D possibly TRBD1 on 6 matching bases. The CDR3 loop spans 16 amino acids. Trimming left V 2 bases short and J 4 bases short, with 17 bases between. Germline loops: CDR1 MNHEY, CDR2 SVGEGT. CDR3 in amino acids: CASSYGRGRPGYGYTF. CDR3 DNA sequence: TGTGCCAGCAGTTACGGCAGGGGCCGGCCGGGCTATGGCTACACCTTC.